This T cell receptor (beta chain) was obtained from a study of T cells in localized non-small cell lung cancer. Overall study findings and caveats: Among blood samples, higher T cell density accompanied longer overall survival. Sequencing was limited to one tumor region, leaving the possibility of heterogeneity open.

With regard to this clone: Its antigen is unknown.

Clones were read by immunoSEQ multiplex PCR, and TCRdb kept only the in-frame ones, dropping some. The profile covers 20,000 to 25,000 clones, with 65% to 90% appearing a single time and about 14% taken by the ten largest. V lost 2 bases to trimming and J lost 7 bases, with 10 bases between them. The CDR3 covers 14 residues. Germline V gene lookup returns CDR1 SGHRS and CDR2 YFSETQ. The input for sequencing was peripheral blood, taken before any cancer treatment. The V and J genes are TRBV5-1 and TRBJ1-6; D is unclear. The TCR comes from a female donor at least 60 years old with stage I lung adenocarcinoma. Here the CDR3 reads CASSFLPENSPLHF. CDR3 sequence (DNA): TGCGCCAGCAGCTTCTTGCCAGAAAATTCACCCCTCCACTTT. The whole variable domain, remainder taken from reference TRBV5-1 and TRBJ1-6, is KAGVTQTPRYLIKTRGQQVTLSCSPISGHRSVSWYQQTPGQGLQFLFEYFSETQRNKGNFPGRFSGRQFSNSRSEMNVSTLELGDSALYLCASSFLPENSPLHFGNGTRLTVT.